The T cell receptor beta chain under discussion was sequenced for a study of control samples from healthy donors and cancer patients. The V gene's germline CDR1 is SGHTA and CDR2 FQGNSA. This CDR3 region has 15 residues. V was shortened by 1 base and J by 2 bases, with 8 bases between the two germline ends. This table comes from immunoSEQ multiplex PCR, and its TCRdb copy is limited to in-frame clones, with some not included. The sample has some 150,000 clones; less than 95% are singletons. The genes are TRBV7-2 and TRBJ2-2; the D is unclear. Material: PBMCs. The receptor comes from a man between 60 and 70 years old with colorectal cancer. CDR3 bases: TGTGCCAGCAGCTTAGTCGGGCCAAACACCGGGGAGCTGTTTTTT. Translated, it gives CASSLVGPNTGELFF.